Listed here are 2 T cell receptor beta chains from one sample, sequenced in a study of PD-1 blockade in classical Hodgkin lymphoma. Sequencing was performed with immunoSEQ multiplex PCR; in TCRdb, only in-frame clones are kept and a portion is missing. The sample has around 26,000 clones; about 90% are singletons. The time point denotes: newly diagnosed, previously untreated cHL patient sample. Investigators isolated CD4+ T cells from thawed PBMCs through magnetic negative selection. The sample taken for sequencing was CD4+ T cells from blood. The source of these receptors is a human donor with classical Hodgkin lymphoma.

This clone is a singleton in its sample. V is TRBV6-1 and J is TRBJ1-2; no reliable D call. Germline V lookup: CDR1 MNHNS, CDR2 SASEGT. Trimming removed 1 base from V and 7 bases from J, with 10 bases in between. CDR3 size: 13 residues. CDR3 DNA: TGTGCCAGCAGTGAAGGGCGGGAAGCTGGCTACACCTTC. Translation: CASSEGREAGYTF.

The chain employs TRBV5-4 and TRBJ2-1, with unresolved D. The CDR3 loop spans 13 amino acids. V lost 4 bases, J lost 4 bases, and 9 bases lay in between. Germline V lookup: CDR1 SGHNT, CDR2 YYREEE (reference sequence). For the CDR3, the DNA is TGTGCCAGCAGCGCACAAGGGTACAATGAGCAGTTCTTC. Amino acid sequence: CASSAQGYNEQFF.